These 6 T cell receptor beta chains came from one sample sequenced in a study of blood T cell repertoires in COVID-19 (dated by TCRdb to 2020 to 2022). Library preparation was by the immunoSEQ multiplex PCR assay. TCRdb holds this immuneACCESS table with in-frame rearrangements only. Some clones are missing; in checked studies, unresolved V genes explain under half, and the rest has no known cause. This sample comprises roughly 90,000 clones, roughly 78% of them detected only once. The top ten constitute about a tenth of the sample. The sequenced material came from peripheral blood. Receptors originate from a woman between 65 and 79 years old with acute or convalescent COVID-19.

V is TRBV29-1 and J is TRBJ1-2; D gene ambiguous. This CDR3 is built from 12 residues. V lost 3 bases and J lost 4, with 9 bases in between. Germline values: CDR1 SQVTM, CDR2 ANQGSEA. As DNA, the CDR3 is TGCAGCGTTGAGAGGCGGGGCTATGGCTACACCTTC. Protein sequence: CSVERRGYGYTF.

This clone came up once. CDR3 amino acids: CASSQEGQGAFLRGYTF. DNA for the CDR3: TGTGCCAGCAGTCAAGAGGGACAGGGGGCCTTTCTCCGTGGCTACACCTTC. The rearrangement joins TRBV28 to TRBJ1-2, with 12 bases identical to TRBD1. The CDR3 totals 17 residues. J lost 7 bases, V lost 5 bases, and 14 bases had no gene match. Germline V gives CDR1 MDHEN, CDR2 SYDVKM.

The J gene is TRBJ1-1, the V gene TRBV5-1, with 8 bases matching TRBD1. V was pared by 4 bases and J by 1 base, with 6 bases of the junction left unmatched. Germline CDR1 and CDR2: SGHRS and YFSETQ. This CDR3 contains 15 residues. The CDR3 region is CASSKPGGANTEAFF. CDR3 bases: TGCGCCAGCAGCAAACCAGGGGGCGCGAACACTGAAGCTTTCTTT.

The J gene is TRBJ2-5, the V gene TRBV3-1 (or the pseudogene TRBV3-2); TRBD1 matches at 7 bases. The CDR3 spans 14 residues. Germline trimming cut 0 bases from V and 4 bases from J; bases unmatched to any gene: 2. Per germline, CDR1 LGHDT and CDR2 YNNKEL (reference sequence). The CDR3 nucleotides read TGTGCCAGCAGCCAAGAAAGGGGGCGAGAGACCCAGTACTTC. This gives the protein CASSQERGRETQYF.

The chain carries TRBV2 and TRBJ2-3; 8 nucleotides align to TRBD2. Germline CDR1 reads SNHLY; CDR2 reads FYNNEI. J was trimmed by 0 bases and V by 8 bases; bases with no gene match: 13. The CDR3 runs to 17 residues. The CDR3 DNA follows: TGTGCCAGCTCCGGGACTAGTCCTTCTACTAGCACAGATACGCAGTATTTT. Amino acids: CASSGTSPSTSTDTQYF.

In this sample, this clone turned up once. The CDR3, as DNA: TGCGCCAGCAGCTCGGGACTAGCGGGGGCAAATGAGCAGTTCTTC. This translates into CASSSGLAGANEQFF. The chain uses TRBV5-1 and TRBJ2-1, with TRBD2 matching over 14 bases. V shed 3 bases, J shed 7 bases, and the junction held 3 bases outside the gene matches. The CDR3 is 15 residues long. From germline, CDR1 is SGHRS and CDR2 YFSETQ.